This TCR beta chain was recorded in a study of cytomegalovirus exposure and HLA in healthy donors. About the research overall: Sequencing of roughly 180 million T cells in an earlier analysis found some 100 million unique TCR beta sequences. General observations from the study: An apparent linkage of common viral pathogens to several of the most significant clusters emerged in a later analysis. The authors listed 150 or so TCR beta chains as cytomegalovirus-associated. Earlier findings revealed that most TCR beta V segments proved productive either about 87% or about 30% of the time.

The CDR3 loop spans 11 amino acids. V lost 6 bases and J 6 bases, leaving 9 bases between the germline ends. Germline loops: CDR1 SQVTM, CDR2 ANQGSEA. Primers for the PCR totalled 60 Vbeta and 13 Jbeta. Data came from immunoSEQ multiplex PCR; TCRdb stores just in-frame clones and leaves some out. Of approximately 140,000 clones listed, roughly four fifths were seen once; the top ten hold roughly 3.2%. Concerning this clone: Antigen unknown.

This sequence was found in a man aged 18 to 30 in good health and CMV-seropositive. The material sequenced was PBMCs. The V and J genes are TRBV29-1 and TRBJ2-1, with D perhaps TRBD2 (5 bases). CDR3 DNA sequence: TGCAGCGTGAAACTAGTCAATGAGCAGTTCTTC. It specifies CSVKLVNEQFF.